This T cell receptor beta chain was profiled in a study of neurological immune-mediated disorders. Overall study findings and caveats: The greatest degree of TCR clonal expansion was observed in HTLV-1-associated myelopathy, with the lowest in multiple sclerosis, below that of healthy controls. CDR3 amino acid sequences of expanded clones were not shared across subjects, a result suggesting private repertoires in all groups.

This clonotype was detected many times. The antigen remains unidentified. Germline lookup yields CDR1 LNHNV and CDR2 YYDKDF (reference sequence). CDR3 length equals 16 residues. Trimming at V came to 3 bases and at J to 7 bases, leaving 9 bases not matched to a gene. TCRdb passed the 5' RACE reads through MiXCR, listing each CDR3 protein once. The table has about 65,000 distinct CDR3 sequences, about 4% seen once. V is TRBV15 and J is TRBJ2-1; 10 bases line up with TRBD1. Sequencing was performed on PBMCs. This receptor was obtained from a man aged 45-65 years with multiple sclerosis. The DNA for the CDR3 is TGTGCCACCAGCAGTTCAGACAGGGGGCGTCGGAATGAGCAGTTCTTC. Translated, it gives CATSSSDRGRRNEQFF.